This T cell receptor beta chain was identified during a study of blood T cells in healthy people across ages (dated by TCRdb to about 2015). Turning to the overall study: Template switching captured roughly one uniquely barcoded TCR beta cDNA molecule per two T cells in model experiments. Age-related changes in TCR beta repertoire diversity were measured in the study by deep sequencing normalized with unique cDNA molecular identifiers. The donors were divided into four age groups: young (average about 16 years), middle-aged (around 37), aged (about 56) and long-lived (roughly 82). To avoid experimental bias, donors of different ages were distributed randomly across sequencing lanes. Using the same blood draw, the study looked at two additional independent replicas of 1 million unique cDNA reads for two donors, one aged 18 to 30 and the other aged 80 or older. The study at large found these results: Bulk unsorted PBMC profiling prevented conclusive comparison of naive and antigen-experienced compartments. Because the CMV infection status of the donors was unknown, age-related changes in expanded clonotypes may potentially have been confounded. Compared with the aged group, the long-lived group had more naive CD4+ T cells, fewer expanded clones and increased TCR diversity, a pattern suggesting age selection. Observed TCR beta diversity per million T cells fell roughly linearly with age, and a significant reduction was already apparent by age around 36. A strong correlation was found between observed TCR beta diversity and the percentage of naive T cells measured by flow cytometry. Estimates of total diversity based on one million sequenced T cells were considered lower bounds and underestimates.

Receptor libraries were prepared by 5' RACE. Sequencing relied on an Illumina HiSeq 2500. A second about 7 to 11 cycle PCR used a sample-barcoded 5' primer and a J-beta primer mix. Each TCR beta cDNA molecule received a unique molecular identifier from a template-switch 5' adaptor carrying 12 random nucleotides. Each sample yielded at least 3 million CDR3-containing paired-end reads. First-strand cDNA was synthesized from all RNA with the Mint cDNA synthesis kit, primed by a TRBC-specific oligonucleotide. Following uracil-DNA glycosylase treatment, all cDNA underwent a first 18-cycle PCR with the universal primers M1SS and BC2_uni_R. Per the source publication's procedure: Normalization of each sample was performed by random selection of 1 million high-quality reads, each carrying a distinct molecular identifier. Instead of being binned into consensus sequences, reads with shared molecular identifiers were discarded. MiTCR, set to a Q25 quality threshold and the strictest error-elimination algorithm, was used for CDR3 identification, clonotype clustering and error correction. A nonparametric unseen species model using Euler transformation provided a lower-bound estimate of total TCR beta diversity. Through fastp at Q25 and MiXCR, TCRdb rebuilt clones from the public reads, retaining in-frame beta chains. Rows merge per CDR3 protein into single entries with the most common DNA and genes. These V and J calls are TCRdb output, not the study's own analysis. The sample has over 700,000 distinct CDR3 sequences on record, roughly 53% of them singletons. About 42% of the sample is taken by the ten largest.

Systemically healthy Caucasian individuals from Russia, 35 to 40 in total and aged about 6 to 95 years, were included as donors. Each donor gave around 9.9 milliliters of peripheral blood, collected into EDTA-treated Vacutainer tubes. Ficoll-Paque density-gradient centrifugation was used to isolate PBMCs, with at least 6.5 million per sample. Total RNA, at least 6 micrograms per sample, was extracted from PBMCs with Trizol reagent. The percentages of naive CD45RAhigh/CD27high T cells were determined by flow cytometry on a PBMC aliquot from every donor. Spanning cysteine to phenylalanine, the CDR3 consists of 13 amino acids. Only the CDR3 DNA is retained, 39 bases long and in frame from the first base. CDR1 and CDR2 are read off the germline V gene (reference sequence) as SEHNR and FQNEAQ. V loses 5 bases of germline sequence and J loses 4 bases, and the interval between the two ends is 10 bases. This clonotype has just one count. The antigen it binds to is not known. It has no much larger one-base neighbor in the sample; base qualities were not kept. One read alone is a weak basis.

Sample: blood. The sequence was obtained from a man aged 80 or over in good health. The chain is made from TRBV7-9 and TRBJ2-3; the D gene assignment is ambiguous. The CDR3 here reads CASSETPADTQYF. Read as DNA, the sequence is TGTGCCAGCAGCGAGACCCCCGCAGATACGCAGTATTTT.